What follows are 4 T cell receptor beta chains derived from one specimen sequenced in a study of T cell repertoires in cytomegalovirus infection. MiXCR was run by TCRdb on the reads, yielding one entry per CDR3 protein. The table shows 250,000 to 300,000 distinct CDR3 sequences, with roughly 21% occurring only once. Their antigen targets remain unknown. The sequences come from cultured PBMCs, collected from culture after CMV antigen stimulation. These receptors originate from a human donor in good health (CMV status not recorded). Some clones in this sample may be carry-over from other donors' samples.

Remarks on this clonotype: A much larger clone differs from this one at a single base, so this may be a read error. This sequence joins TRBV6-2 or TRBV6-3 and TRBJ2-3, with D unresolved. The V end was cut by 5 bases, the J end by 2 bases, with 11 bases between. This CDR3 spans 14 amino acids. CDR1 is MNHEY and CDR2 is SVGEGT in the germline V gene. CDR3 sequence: CASSPRKLTDTQYF. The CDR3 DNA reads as TGTGCCAGCAGTCCGCGGAAACTCACAGATACGCAGTATTTT.

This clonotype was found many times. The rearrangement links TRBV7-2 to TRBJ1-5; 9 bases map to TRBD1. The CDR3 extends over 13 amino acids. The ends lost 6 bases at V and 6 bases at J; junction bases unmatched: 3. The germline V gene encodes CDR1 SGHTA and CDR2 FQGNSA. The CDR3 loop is CASSRDRVQPQHF. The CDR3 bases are TGTGCCAGCAGTCGGGACAGGGTTCAGCCCCAGCATTTT.

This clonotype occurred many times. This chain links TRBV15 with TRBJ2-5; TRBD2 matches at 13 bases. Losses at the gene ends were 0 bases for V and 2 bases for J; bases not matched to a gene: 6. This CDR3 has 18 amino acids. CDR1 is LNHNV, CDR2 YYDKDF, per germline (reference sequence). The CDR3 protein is CATSRDDMGLAGQETQYF. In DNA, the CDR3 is TGTGCCACCAGCAGAGATGATATGGGACTAGCGGGGCAAGAGACCCAGTACTTC.

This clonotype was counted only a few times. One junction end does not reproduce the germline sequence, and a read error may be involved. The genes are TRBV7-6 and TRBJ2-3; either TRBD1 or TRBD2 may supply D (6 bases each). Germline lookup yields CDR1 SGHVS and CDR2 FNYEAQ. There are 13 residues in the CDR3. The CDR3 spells CASSLGGTNTQYF. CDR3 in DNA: TGTGCTAGCAGCTTAGGGGGGACGAATACGCAGTATTTT.